This T cell receptor (beta chain) is drawn from a study of Graves' ophthalmopathy and Graves' hyperthyroidism. Researchers took RNA transcripts and amplified TCR beta CDR3 regions from them. RT-PCR with HTBI primers came first, then second-round multiplex PCR. MiXCR was run by TCRdb on the multiplex PCR reads, yielding one entry per CDR3 protein. The table has some 25,000 distinct CDR3 sequences, around 50% seen once; the top ten hold roughly 6.5%. Germline V lookup: CDR1 SEHNR, CDR2 FQNEAQ (reference sequence). The CDR3 has 8 residues if both end residues are counted. This clonotype was observed at least ten times. Its matching antigen is unknown. In this CDR3 the conserved last residue, phenylalanine or tryptophan, is missing, so a read error is likely. No DNA is shown, since the ends of the CDR3 on it are uncertain; the CDR3 is the one TCRdb lists. Where ophthalmopathy was absent within 18 months of follow-up, hyperthyroidism was stable. Among the exclusions were patients with other autoimmune diseases, uncontrolled infections, pregnancy or lactation. The PBMCs were taken from approximately 9.7 ml of fresh peripheral blood.

Overall study findings and caveats: Stable hyperthyroidism and ophthalmopathy were told apart by a 13-signature model, which achieved about 88% sensitivity and roughly 80% specificity.

The sequence was obtained from an adult woman with stable Graves' hyperthyroidism. What was sequenced was peripheral blood. The J gene is TRBJ2-7, the V gene TRBV7-9; the table calls TRBD2, which could not be checked here. CDR3 loop: CASSELAG.